One T cell receptor (beta chain) is described in this entry. The TCRbeta library incorporated unique molecular identifiers. Via MiXCR, TCRdb re-called the PCR reads, giving one row per CDR3 protein. The sample lists about 400,000 distinct CDR3 sequences; 10% to 15% were seen once. This CDR3 has 18 amino acids. Germline trimming cut 0 bases from V and 5 bases from J; bases unmatched to any gene: 13. CDR1 SGHKS and CDR2 YYEKEE come from the germline V gene (reference sequence). The data originate from a study of T-cell reconstitution after alpha-beta-depleted transplantation in children. This rearrangement joins TRBV5-5 to TRBJ2-5; TRBD1 aligns across 10 bases. The material sequenced was PBMCs, taken from the stem cell graft. The receptor was derived from a human donor who donated a stem cell graft to a child with Fanconi anemia. The DNA of the CDR3 is TGTGCCAGCAGCTTGGAGGGGACAGGGGAATGGTCGGAGGAGACCCAGTACTTC. It codes for CASSLEGTGEWSEETQYF.